The T cell receptor beta chain described here comes from a study of molecular identifiers for immune sequencing clone quantification. Across the study: In replicates, the authors split RNA from approximately 20,000 or 98,000 naive CD8 cells five ways and sequenced four.

Study findings and constraints: Clonotypes topping 20 RNA copies carried over 98% of effector molecules but under 1% of naive ones.

CDR3 length: 13 amino acids. Germline lookup yields CDR1 SEHNR and CDR2 FQNEAQ (reference sequence). After removal of 4 bases from V and 8 bases from J, the junction contained 2 bases not matched to a gene. Listed TCR primers, together with previously described methods, were used for the bulk TCR libraries. MiXCR, run by TCRdb on the PCR reads, gives a single entry per CDR3 protein. The sample consists of some 650,000 distinct CDR3 sequences, just under 20% of them appearing once. A CD8+CD4-CCR7+CD45RA+ phenotype served as the sorting definition for naive CD8 T cells. This clonotype was recorded many times. Its antigen is as yet unknown.

The TCR sequence derives from a human donor in good health. Some libraries in this study had Jurkat cell RNA spiked in. The sample consisted of naive CD8+ T cells from blood, with Jurkat cell RNA spiked in. Subset specified: FACS-sorted CD8+CD4-CCR7+CD45RA+ naive T cells. V is TRBV7-9 and J is TRBJ2-1; 10 nucleotides line up with TRBD2. The CDR3 here is CASSYSGGHEQFF. CDR3 DNA: TGTGCCAGCAGCTATAGCGGGGGGCATGAGCAGTTCTTC.